The 30 T cell receptor beta chains presented below share a single source sample, sequenced in a study of blood T cell repertoires in COVID-19. The method was immunoSEQ multiplex PCR; TCRdb's version includes in-frame clones alone and lacks a portion of them. The profile shows about 140,000 clones, almost 90% of them singletons. The sequenced sample consisted of peripheral blood. The source of these receptors is a middle-aged man with active or convalescent COVID-19.

V usage is TRBV2 and J usage is TRBJ2-3; a possible D gene is TRBD1 (6 bases). Looked up from germline, CDR1 is SNHLY and CDR2 is FYNNEI. The V end lost 11 bases, the J end lost 4 bases, and 13 bases lay between the germline ends. This CDR3 has 12 residues. CDR3 loop: CAGHEGADTQYF. The CDR3 nucleotides are TGTGCCGGACACGAGGGGGCAGATACGCAGTATTTT.

CDR3 coding DNA: TGTGCCAGCTCACCGAGGGCGCAGTGGCGGCGAAACACCATATATTTT. Protein product: CASSPRAQWRRNTIYF. V is TRBV18 and J is TRBJ1-3, with D unresolved. This CDR3 has 16 amino acids. Germline CDR1 is KGHSH and CDR2 is LQKENI. V was shortened by 3 bases and J by 5 bases, with 17 bases between the two germline ends. Filled out from reference TRBV18 and TRBJ1-3, the complete variable domain reads NAGVMQNPRHLVRRRGQEARLRCSPMKGHSHVYWYRQLPEEGLKFMVYLQKENIIDESGMPKERFSAEFPKEGPSILRIQQVVRGDSAAYFCASSPRAQWRRNTIYFGEGSWLTVV.

This clone was seen repeatedly, ten times or more. The chain links TRBV19 to TRBJ1-1, with a tentative D call TRBD1 (5 bases). CDR1 and CDR2 from the germline V gene are LNHDA and SQIVND (reference sequence). CDR3 length: 15 amino acids. V was cut by 1 base and J by 4 bases, with 13 bases left in between. DNA for the CDR3: TGTGCCAGTAGTATAGTTCCAGGGTGGAGCACTGAAGCTTTCTTT. Amino acids: CASSIVPGWSTEAFF.

The chain couples TRBV4-1 to TRBJ2-7; a weak D match, TRBD2 (7 bases). Looked up from germline, CDR1 is MGHRA and CDR2 is YSYEKL. CDR3 length: 14 amino acids. V shed 3 bases and J shed 4 bases, with 13 bases lying between them. In DNA, the CDR3 is TGCGCCAGCAGCCACCTTGAGGGGGGGTACGAGCAGTACTTC. It codes for CASSHLEGGYEQYF.

The chain is built from TRBV6-5 and TRBJ1-4; tentative D call: TRBD1 (6 bases). The CDR3 totals 14 residues. The germline V gene encodes CDR1 MNHEY and CDR2 SVGAGI. Trimming took 9 bases from V and 0 from J, leaving 11 bases between them. The chain's CDR3 is CASTGTPTNEKLFF. As DNA, the CDR3 is TGTGCCAGTACCGGGACACCAACTAATGAAAAACTGTTTTTT.

This chain uses TRBV30 with TRBJ2-7; TRBD2 might be the D (5 bases). The germline V and J ends were trimmed by 4 bases and 3 bases, with 13 bases remaining between them. The CDR3 has 13 residues. Germline V gives CDR1 GTSNPN, CDR2 SVGIG (reference sequence). The CDR3 loop is CAWIQLDNYEQYF. CDR3 nucleotides: TGTGCCTGGATTCAACTAGACAACTACGAGCAGTACTTC.

CDR3 sequence (DNA): TGTGCCAGCTCACGAGTAGGGACAGGGGGGCCCTACGAGCAGTACTTC. Translated: CASSRVGTGGPYEQYF. J is TRBJ2-7 and V is TRBV18, with 11 bases lining up with TRBD1. CDR1 and CDR2 from the germline V gene are KGHSH and LQKENI. This CDR3 is 16 amino acids long. V dropped 4 bases and J dropped 2; count of bases not matched to a gene: 7.

This clone appeared once. The chain combines TRBV27 with TRBJ2-7; 12 nucleotides align to TRBD2. CDR3 length: 14 amino acids. The V gene end was trimmed by 6 bases and the J gene end by 7 bases; junction bases not matched to a gene: 7. Germline assignment: CDR1 MNHEY and CDR2 SMNVEV (reference sequence). The CDR3 region is CASRAGLAGGEQYF. For the CDR3, the DNA is TGTGCCAGCAGGGCAGGGCTAGCGGGGGGGGAGCAGTACTTC.

As regards this clone: The CDR3 end shows no conserved phenylalanine or tryptophan, and so a read error is likely. The DNA is left out, because the CDR3 cannot be placed on it with certainty; the CDR3 is given as TCRdb lists it. CDR3 sequence reads: CAISESKVSTIY. The chain is built from TRBV10-3 and TRBJ2-7; the D call in the table, TRBD1, was not verified against the DNA. The germline gives CDR1 ENHRY, CDR2 SYGVKD. The CDR3 region is 12 residues in length, termini included.

V and J are TRBV4-1 and TRBJ2-4, with TRBD2 matching 9 bases. Germline V CDR1 and CDR2: MGHRA, YSYEKL. The CDR3 sequence is 17 residues long. Trimming cost V 1 base and J 2 bases; bases outside gene matches: 6. The CDR3 nucleotides read TGCGCCAGCAGCCAAGTCCCTAGCGGGATTACCAAAAACATTCAGTACTTC. As protein: CASSQVPSGITKNIQYF.

This rearrangement joins TRBV29-1 to TRBJ2-1, with D possibly matching TRBD2 (7 bases). V lost 7 bases to trimming and J lost 1 base, with 17 bases between them. This CDR3 has 15 residues. In germline, CDR1 is SQVTM, CDR2 ANQGSEA. CDR3 loop: CSAKRGGTSYNEQFF. The CDR3 coding sequence is TGCAGCGCAAAAAGGGGGGGGACATCCTACAATGAGCAGTTCTTC.

The CDR3 DNA follows: TGTGCCAGTAGTTTGCAGGGGGTTGGCACTGAAGCTTTCTTT. Its translation: CASSLQGVGTEAFF. The chain recombines TRBV19 with TRBJ1-1; 7 bases are shared with TRBD1. CDR3 length: 14 amino acids. Unmatched junction bases numbered 7, after V lost 5 bases and J lost 4 bases. Looked up from germline, CDR1 is LNHDA and CDR2 is SQIVND (reference sequence).

This chain connects TRBV28 to TRBJ1-1; TRBD1 is a possible D gene (6 bases). Germline assignment: CDR1 MDHEN and CDR2 SYDVKM. V was pared by 4 bases and J by 0 bases, with 9 bases between. This CDR3 has 14 residues. Here the CDR3 reads CASSSGQLNTEAFF. CDR3 nucleotides: TGTGCCAGCAGTTCCGGACAGCTGAACACTGAAGCTTTCTTT.

The genes are TRBV6-2 or TRBV6-3 and TRBJ2-1; tentatively, D is TRBD1 (7 bases). The CDR3 loop spans 18 amino acids. Deletions cut 2 bases from V and 0 bases from J, with 17 bases between. Germline V CDR1 and CDR2: MNHEY, SVGEGT. The CDR3 nucleotides read TGTGCCAGCAGTTACGACCTCAGGGGGGCGGGCTCCTACAATGAGCAGTTCTTC. This codes for CASSYDLRGAGSYNEQFF.

This chain joins TRBV6-5 and TRBJ1-6; tentative D call: TRBD1 (6 bases). CDR3 size: 14 residues. CDR1 is MNHEY and CDR2 is SVGAGI in the germline V gene. The V end lost 2 bases, the J end lost 11 bases, and 13 bases lay between the germline ends. The CDR3 is CASSYTQGAAPLHF. The DNA of the CDR3 is TGTGCCAGCAGTTACACACAGGGAGCGGCACCCCTCCACTTT.

The chain has TRBV29-1 and TRBJ2-1; 9 bases line up with TRBD1. After removal of 0 bases from V and 6 bases from J, the junction contained 9 bases not matched to a gene. In germline, CDR1 is SQVTM, CDR2 ANQGSEA. The CDR3 is made up of 16 amino acids. The CDR3 region has the DNA TGCAGCGTTGAAGATCTCATGGACAGGGGCTCCAATGAGCAGTTCTTC. This codes for CSVEDLMDRGSNEQFF.

The chain joins TRBV18 to TRBJ2-7, with no clear D. CDR1 is KGHSH and CDR2 is LQKENI in the germline V gene. Trimming removed 3 bases at V and 3 bases at J, with 15 bases between. The CDR3 length is 15 residues. CDR3 amino acids: CASSPSSKSYYEQYF. The CDR3 DNA is TGTGCCAGCTCACCCTCGTCCAAGAGTTACTACGAGCAGTACTTC.

V gene TRBV9 combines with J gene TRBJ2-7; 8 bases match TRBD2. Germline V gene data show CDR1 as SGDLS and CDR2 as YYNGEE. J was trimmed by 3 bases and V by 0 bases; bases with no gene match: 5. The CDR3 totals 15 residues. The CDR3 protein is CASSVEPAGVYEQYF. Written as DNA, the CDR3 is TGTGCCAGCAGCGTAGAACCAGCGGGAGTCTACGAGCAGTACTTC.

The rearrangement uses TRBV7-2 and TRBJ1-3; D perhaps matches TRBD1 (5 bases). The CDR3 has 15 residues. Germline-derived CDR1 and CDR2 are SGHTA and FQGNSA. Trimming took off 5 bases at V and 2 bases at J, with 13 bases between the two ends. CDR3 protein: CASSPPGLTGNTIYF. The CDR3 DNA is TGTGCCAGCAGCCCACCAGGGCTCACTGGAAACACCATATATTTT.

The chain combines TRBV28 with TRBJ2-2; possibly TRBD2 for D (6 bases). V gave up 5 bases and J gave up 6 bases, with 19 bases separating them. This CDR3 has 16 amino acids. Germline-derived CDR1 and CDR2 are MDHEN and SYDVKM. The CDR3 DNA is TGTGCCAGCAGTCTCACGGCGGGGTTTGATCCCGGGGAGCTGTTTTTT. As protein: CASSLTAGFDPGELFF.

The rearrangement joins TRBV5-1 to TRBJ1-2; TRBD1 matches 7 bases. J lost 8 bases, V lost 1 base, and 8 bases had no gene match. CDR1 is SGHRS and CDR2 is YFSETQ in the germline V gene. The CDR3 extends over 14 amino acids. CDR3 nucleotide sequence: TGCGCCAGCAGCTTGCACGGGACAGAGGGGGGCTACACCTTC. It yields the protein CASSLHGTEGGYTF. Complete variable domain (other parts from reference TRBV5-1 and TRBJ1-2): KAGVTQTPRYLIKTRGQQVTLSCSPISGHRSVSWYQQTPGQGLQFLFEYFSETQRNKGNFPGRFSGRQFSNSRSEMNVSTLELGDSALYLCASSLHGTEGGYTFGSGTRLTVV.

The chain carries TRBV27 and TRBJ2-7; the D is unclear. The V and J ends lost 6 bases and 3 bases respectively, with 6 bases between them. The CDR3 sequence is 11 residues long. Germline V CDR1 and CDR2: MNHEY, SMNVEV (reference sequence). The CDR3 sequence: CASRENYEQYF. For the CDR3, the DNA is TGTGCCAGCAGGGAGAACTACGAGCAGTACTTC.

The CDR3 here is CAISESEGTASYEQYF. CDR3 nucleotide sequence: TGTGCCATCAGTGAGTCGGAGGGTACCGCCTCCTACGAGCAGTACTTC. This chain links TRBV10-3 with TRBJ2-7; perhaps TRBD2 as D (6 bases). The CDR3 spans 16 residues. Looked up from germline, CDR1 is ENHRY and CDR2 is SYGVKD. Trimming shortened V by 0 bases and J by 0 bases, and 12 bases separated the two germline ends.

This chain connects TRBV6-5 to TRBJ2-7, with TRBD2 matching over 7 bases. This CDR3 has 15 amino acids. V shed 7 bases and J 6 bases; nucleotides not matched to a gene: 15. The V gene's germline CDR1 is MNHEY and CDR2 SVGAGI. CDR3 residues: CASNGGTAAGSEQYF. CDR3 nucleotides: TGTGCCAGCAACGGGGGGACGGCAGCCGGGAGCGAGCAGTACTTC.

In this sample, this clone turned up a few times. CDR3 in DNA: TGTGCCAGCAGCTTAGGGACACGTGGGTCACCCCTCCACTTT. Residues: CASSLGTRGSPLHF. This chain uses TRBV7-9 with TRBJ1-6, with D possibly being TRBD1 (5 bases). Trimming shortened V by 1 base and J by 10 bases, and 11 bases separated the two germline ends. The CDR3 totals 14 residues. Germline CDR1 reads SEHNR; CDR2 reads FQNEAQ (reference sequence).

This clone was seen ten or more times. The rearrangement uses TRBV6-1 and TRBJ1-4; D is uncertain. The CDR3 spans 14 residues. CDR1 MNHNS and CDR2 SASEGT come from the germline V gene. Deletions cut 1 base from V and 8 bases from J, with 11 bases between. The CDR3 loop is CASSEVDFFEKLFF. The CDR3 DNA reads as TGTGCCAGCAGTGAAGTGGACTTTTTCGAAAAACTGTTTTTT.

This sequence joins TRBV28 and TRBJ2-6; the D is unclear. Germline loops: CDR1 MDHEN, CDR2 SYDVKM. The V end lost 5 bases, the J end lost 0 bases, and 8 bases lay between the germline ends. The CDR3 loop spans 15 amino acids. The CDR3 coding sequence is TGTGCCAGCAGTCCCCCCGGCTCTGGGGCCAACGTCCTGACTTTC. Its protein product is CASSPPGSGANVLTF. The entire variable domain, with the rest obtained from reference TRBV28 and TRBJ2-6, is as follows: DVKVTQSSRYLVKRTGEKVFLECVQDMDHENMFWYRQDPGLGLRLIYFSYDVKMKEKGDIPEGYSVSREKKERFSLILESASTNQTSMYLCASSPPGSGANVLTFGAGSRLTVL.

The table lists this clone with a count of one. This chain connects TRBV10-1 to TRBJ2-1; 14 bases line up with TRBD2. V lost 6 bases to trimming and J lost 8 bases; unmatched junction nucleotides: 3. This CDR3 has 14 residues. Germline V lookup: CDR1 WNHNN, CDR2 SYGVQD (reference sequence). CDR3 residues: CASSGLAGGDEQFF. CDR3 coding DNA: TGCGCCAGCAGCGGACTAGCGGGAGGCGATGAGCAGTTCTTC.

The chain combines TRBV30 with TRBJ1-1; D is ambiguous. CDR3 length equals 11 residues. Trimming stripped 2 bases from V and 7 bases from J, with 8 bases between. Germline values: CDR1 GTSNPN, CDR2 SVGIG (reference sequence). CDR3 bases: TGTGCCTGGAGTTGGCAGCGTGAAGCTTTCTTT. It is translated as CAWSWQREAFF.

The table lists this clone with a count of one. V gene TRBV28 combines with J gene TRBJ2-2, with 8 bases aligning to TRBD2. This CDR3 has 15 residues. The J segment lost 7 bases and the V segment lost 5 bases, leaving 9 bases of the junction unmatched. Germline V gives CDR1 MDHEN, CDR2 SYDVKM. The CDR3 DNA sequence: TGTGCCAGCAGTCCAGGCCGGGGGGGGAACGGGGAGCTGTTTTTT. Its protein is CASSPGRGGNGELFF. Full variable domain (remainder filled in from reference TRBV28 and TRBJ2-2): DVKVTQSSRYLVKRTGEKVFLECVQDMDHENMFWYRQDPGLGLRLIYFSYDVKMKEKGDIPEGYSVSREKKERFSLILESASTNQTSMYLCASSPGRGGNGELFFGEGSRLTVL.